These 20 T cell receptor beta chains came from one sample sequenced in a study of identical twins. TCRdb reprocessed the 5' RACE reads via MiXCR and lists one record per CDR3 protein. This sample has 350,000 to 450,000 distinct CDR3 sequences, with about a fifth found just once. The sequenced material came from naive T cells sorted from blood. The receptors were gathered from a man aged 50 to 59 in good health.

This rearrangement joins TRBV24-1 to TRBJ2-3; D is perhaps TRBD2 (6 bases). Germline V gene sequence: CDR1 KGHDR, CDR2 SFDVKD. Trimming stripped 4 bases from V and 4 bases from J, with 11 bases between. The CDR3 extends over 14 amino acids. CDR3 in DNA: TGTGCCACCAGTGACCGGGGACTTTCAGATACGCAGTATTTT. Its protein is CATSDRGLSDTQYF.

This chain connects TRBV7-6 to TRBJ2-2; 8 nucleotides match TRBD2. CDR1 is SGHVS, CDR2 FNYEAQ, per germline. With V trimmed by 5 bases and J by 7 bases, 12 bases remained unmatched. This CDR3 contains 16 residues. The CDR3 region is CASSPYQREFLGELFF. CDR3 coding DNA: TGTGCCAGCAGCCCTTACCAGCGGGAGTTCCTCGGGGAGCTGTTTTTT.

V gene TRBV27 combines with J gene TRBJ2-2, with TRBD2 identical over 7 bases. Germline trimming cut 0 bases from V and 7 bases from J; bases unmatched to any gene: 8. The germline V gene has CDR1 MNHEY and CDR2 SMNVEV (reference sequence). CDR3 size: 16 residues. DNA of the CDR3: TGTGCCAGCAGTTTATCGGCGGGAGTTTCTCACGGGGAGCTGTTTTTT. Translation: CASSLSAGVSHGELFF.

The table lists this clonotype with many counts. V gene TRBV7-9 combines with J gene TRBJ2-3; D is perhaps TRBD2 (5 bases). Germline V lookup: CDR1 SEHNR, CDR2 FQNEAQ (reference sequence). Trimming removed 0 bases from V and 2 bases from J, with 9 bases in between. This CDR3 is 15 amino acids long. The CDR3 region has the DNA TGTGCCAGCAGCTTAGCAGGAGGTCCCACAGATACGCAGTATTTT. Protein product: CASSLAGGPTDTQYF.

This chain joins TRBV20-1 and TRBJ2-4, with a tentative D call TRBD2 (5 bases). This CDR3 region has 14 residues. V was pared by 6 bases and J by 0 bases, with 12 bases between. The germline V gene encodes CDR1 DFQATT and CDR2 SNEGSKA (reference sequence). The CDR3 nucleotides are TGCAGTGCCCCCGAGGGCCTAGCCAAAAACATTCAGTACTTC. It codes for CSAPEGLAKNIQYF.

This chain links TRBV29-1 with TRBJ1-1; maybe TRBD1 (6 bases). The germline gives CDR1 SQVTM, CDR2 ANQGSEA. The CDR3 extends over 11 amino acids. V gave up 3 bases and J gave up 10 bases, with 12 bases separating them. CDR3 residues: CSVDGGPRAFF. The DNA for the CDR3 is TGCAGCGTTGATGGGGGGCCCAGAGCTTTCTTT.

The chain recombines TRBV7-2 with TRBJ2-2; D remains unclear. This CDR3 is built from 13 residues. CDR1 is SGHTA and CDR2 is FQGNSA in the germline V gene. With 1 base removed from V and 4 bases from J, the gap between germline ends came to 4 bases. CDR3 in DNA: TGTGCCAGCAGCTTAGTCACCACCGGGGAGCTGTTTTTT. Translated, it gives CASSLVTTGELFF. Looking up the rest from reference TRBV7-2 and TRBJ2-2 gives the full variable domain: GAGVSQSPSNKVTEKGKDVELRCDPISGHTALYWYRQSLGQGLEFLIYFQGNSAPDKSGLPSDRFSAERTGGSVSTLTIQRTQQEDSAVYLCASSLVTTGELFFGEGSRLTVL.

The chain recombines TRBV25-1 with TRBJ2-2; D gene ambiguous. The CDR3 totals 13 residues. Germline CDR1 is MGHDK and CDR2 is SYGVNS. The V gene lost 5 bases and the J gene lost 5 bases, with 9 bases spanning the gap. CDR3 sequence: CASSSSPTGELFF. CDR3 nucleotide sequence: TGTGCCAGCAGTTCCAGCCCGACCGGGGAGCTGTTTTTT.

In this sample, this clonotype turned up many times. This chain links TRBV24-1 with TRBJ1-5; D gene ambiguous. V lost 6 bases and J lost 1, with 12 bases in between. The CDR3 runs 15 residues. The germline V gene has CDR1 KGHDR and CDR2 SFDVKD. The CDR3 region has the DNA TGTGCCACCAGTCCTGATGGGCCGAGCAATCAGCCCCAGCATTTT. Protein: CATSPDGPSNQPQHF.

The chain is built from TRBV28 and TRBJ2-7; 11 nucleotides line up with TRBD1. The CDR3 contains 13 residues. The germline CDR1 and CDR2 sequences are MDHEN and SYDVKM. V shed 8 bases, J shed 6 bases, and the junction held 6 bases outside the gene matches. The CDR3 loop reads CASDRDRGSEQYF. CDR3 coding DNA: TGTGCCAGCGACCGGGACAGGGGGAGCGAGCAGTACTTC.

This clonotype was counted a few times. The chain employs TRBV5-1 and TRBJ2-4; D may be TRBD1 (6 bases). The germline V gene encodes CDR1 SGHRS and CDR2 YFSETQ. The V end was cut by 0 bases, the J end by 5 bases, with 12 bases between. The CDR3 is made up of 15 amino acids. Written as DNA, the CDR3 is TGCGCCAGCAGCTTGGCCGCAGGGGCCCAAAACATTCAGTACTTC. Residues: CASSLAAGAQNIQYF.

In this sample, this clonotype turned up a few times. The gene calls are TRBV6-5 and TRBJ2-3; D unresolved. Per germline, CDR1 MNHEY and CDR2 SVGAGI. Trimming took off 2 bases at V and 1 base at J, with 10 bases between the two ends. The CDR3 length is 15 residues. CDR3 region: CASSYGVGRTDTQYF. As DNA, the CDR3 is TGTGCCAGCAGTTACGGAGTCGGGCGCACAGATACGCAGTATTTT.

The V call is TRBV29-1, the J call TRBJ2-3, with D possibly being TRBD1 (5 bases). CDR1 is SQVTM and CDR2 is ANQGSEA in the germline V gene. The CDR3 is 17 amino acids. The V gene lost 0 bases and the J gene lost 0 bases, with 16 bases spanning the gap. CDR3 residues: CSVEDQGPGASTDTQYF. The CDR3, as DNA: TGCAGCGTTGAAGACCAGGGCCCCGGTGCTAGCACAGATACGCAGTATTTT.

This chain links TRBV20-1 with TRBJ2-5, with 9 nucleotides matching TRBD1. The CDR3 is made up of 13 amino acids. Germline V gives CDR1 DFQATT, CDR2 SNEGSKA (reference sequence). J was trimmed by 5 bases and V by 6 bases; bases with no gene match: 7. The DNA for the CDR3 is TGCAGTGCACGGGACAGGGTGGAGGAGACCCAGTACTTC. Protein: CSARDRVEETQYF.

This clonotype has at least ten counts. The V call is TRBV29-1, the J call TRBJ2-7, with D possibly TRBD1 on 5 matching bases. From germline, CDR1 is SQVTM and CDR2 ANQGSEA. The CDR3 spans 13 residues. V was trimmed by 6 bases and J by 6 bases, leaving 18 bases between them. CDR3: CSVNQGAWAEQYF. The CDR3, as DNA: TGCAGCGTGAACCAGGGTGCGTGGGCCGAGCAGTACTTC.

The chain uses TRBV4-1 and TRBJ2-7; TRBD1 agrees at 7 bases. From germline, CDR1 is MGHRA and CDR2 YSYEKL. CDR3 length: 14 amino acids. V was pared by 4 bases and J by 6 bases, with 9 bases of the junction left unmatched. The CDR3 region has the DNA TGCGCCAGCAGCCTAGGGACAGCCGGTCGCGAGCAGTACTTC. Amino acids: CASSLGTAGREQYF.

There are many counts of this clonotype. The chain employs TRBV12-3 or TRBV12-4 and TRBJ2-3, with 12 bases lining up with TRBD2. After removal of 6 bases from V and 2 bases from J, the junction contained 3 bases not matched to a gene. The length of the CDR3 is 15 residues. CDR3 region: CASRASGGATDTQYF. The CDR3 nucleotides are TGTGCCAGCAGGGCTAGCGGGGGGGCCACAGATACGCAGTATTTT.

Only a few counts were recorded for this clonotype. V and J are TRBV7-2 and TRBJ2-7, with D possibly matching TRBD1 (5 bases). The CDR3 length is 15 residues. Trimming removed 3 bases at V and 0 bases at J, with 12 bases between. Per the germline V gene, CDR1 is SGHTA and CDR2 is FQGNSA. CDR3 nucleotide sequence: TGTGCCAGCAGCTTCATAGGGCAGGGCTCCTACGAGCAGTACTTC. Encoded protein: CASSFIGQGSYEQYF.

As concerns this clonotype: One base away lies a much larger clone, so this may be a sequencing read error. CDR3 in DNA: TGTGCCACCATTCCAATGGGCATAGATACGCAGTATTTT. Its translation: CATIPMGIDTQYF. This chain connects TRBV12-3 or TRBV12-4 to TRBJ2-3, with D uncertain. The CDR3 runs 13 residues. Deletions cut 10 bases from V and 5 bases from J, with 16 bases between.

This clonotype has just a few counts. This chain links TRBV19 with TRBJ1-1; no reliable D call. The CDR3 covers 16 residues. CDR1 is LNHDA, CDR2 SQIVND, per germline (reference sequence). The V end lost 4 bases, the J end lost 3 bases, and 18 bases lay between the germline ends. CDR3 coding DNA: TGTGCCAGTAGTAACCCAGTCGCCAGGCTGGACACTGAAGCTTTCTTT. Protein sequence: CASSNPVARLDTEAFF.